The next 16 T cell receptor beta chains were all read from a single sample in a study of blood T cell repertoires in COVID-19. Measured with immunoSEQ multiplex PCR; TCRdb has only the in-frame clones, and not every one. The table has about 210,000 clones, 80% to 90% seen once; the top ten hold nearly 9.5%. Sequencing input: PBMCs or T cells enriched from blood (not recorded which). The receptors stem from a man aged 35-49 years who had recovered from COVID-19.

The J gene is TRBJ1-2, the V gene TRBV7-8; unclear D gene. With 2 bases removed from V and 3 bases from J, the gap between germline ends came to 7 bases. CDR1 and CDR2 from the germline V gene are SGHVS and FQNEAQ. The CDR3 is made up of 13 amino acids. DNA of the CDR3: TGTGCCAGCAGCTTACAGGCCTACTATGGCTACACCTTC. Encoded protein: CASSLQAYYGYTF.

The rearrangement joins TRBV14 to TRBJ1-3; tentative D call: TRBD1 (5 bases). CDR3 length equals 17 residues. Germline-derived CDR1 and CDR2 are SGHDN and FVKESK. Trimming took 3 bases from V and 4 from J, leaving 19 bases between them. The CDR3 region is CASSQLTGFQPGNTIYF. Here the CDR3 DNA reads TGTGCCAGCAGCCAGTTAACAGGATTCCAACCGGGAAACACCATATATTTT.

The CDR3 spells CASRLAGQGTYEQYF. In DNA form, the CDR3 reads TGCGCCAGCAGGTTAGCGGGACAGGGAACCTACGAGCAGTACTTC. The chain carries TRBV5-1 and TRBJ2-7; D may be TRBD1 (9 bases). Germline V lookup: CDR1 SGHRS, CDR2 YFSETQ. Between the trimmed V and J ends, which lost 5 bases and 2 bases, there was a span of 17 bases. This CDR3 region has 15 residues.

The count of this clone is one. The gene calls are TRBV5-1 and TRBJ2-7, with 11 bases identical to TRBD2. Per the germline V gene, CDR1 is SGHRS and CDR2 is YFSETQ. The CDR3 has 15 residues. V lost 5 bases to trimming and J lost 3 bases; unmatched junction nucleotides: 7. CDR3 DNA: TGCGCCAGCAGACAGGGACTAGCGGAACACTACGAGCAGTACTTC. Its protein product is CASRQGLAEHYEQYF.

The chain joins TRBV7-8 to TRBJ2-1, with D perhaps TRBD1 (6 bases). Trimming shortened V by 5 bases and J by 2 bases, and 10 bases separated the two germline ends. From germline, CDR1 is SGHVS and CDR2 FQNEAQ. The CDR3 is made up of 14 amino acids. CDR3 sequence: CASSPWDTYNEQFF. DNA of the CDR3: TGTGCCAGCAGCCCATGGGACACCTACAATGAGCAGTTCTTC.

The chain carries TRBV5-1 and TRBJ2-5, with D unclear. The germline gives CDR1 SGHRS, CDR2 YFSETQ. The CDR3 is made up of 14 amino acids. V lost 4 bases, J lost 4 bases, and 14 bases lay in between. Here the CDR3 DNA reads TGCGCCAGCAGCAATAGCTCTCCAAGAGAGACCCAGTACTTC. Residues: CASSNSSPRETQYF. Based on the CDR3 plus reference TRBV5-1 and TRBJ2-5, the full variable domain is KAGVTQTPRYLIKTRGQQVTLSCSPISGHRSVSWYQQTPGQGLQFLFEYFSETQRNKGNFPGRFSGRQFSNSRSEMNVSTLELGDSALYLCASSNSSPRETQYFGPGTRLLVL.

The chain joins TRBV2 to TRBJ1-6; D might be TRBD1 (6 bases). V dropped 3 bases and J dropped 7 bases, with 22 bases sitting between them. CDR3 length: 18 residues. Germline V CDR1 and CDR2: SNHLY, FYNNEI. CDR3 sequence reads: CASSDGTTHTLRNSPLHF. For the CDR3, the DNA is TGTGCCAGCAGTGATGGGACAACCCACACCCTAAGAAATTCACCCCTCCACTTT.

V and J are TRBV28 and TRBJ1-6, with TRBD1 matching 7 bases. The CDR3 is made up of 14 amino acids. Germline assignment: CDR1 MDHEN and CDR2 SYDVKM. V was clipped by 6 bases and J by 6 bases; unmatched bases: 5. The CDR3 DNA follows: TGTGCCAGCAGGCCGGGACAGCGTAATTCACCCCTCCACTTT. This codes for CASRPGQRNSPLHF.

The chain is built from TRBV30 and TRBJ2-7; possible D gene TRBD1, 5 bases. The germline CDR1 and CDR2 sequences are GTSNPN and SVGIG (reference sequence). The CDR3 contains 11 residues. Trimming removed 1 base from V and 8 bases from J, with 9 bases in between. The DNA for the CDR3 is TGTGCCTGGAGTGGTCGACAGCAGCAGTACTTC. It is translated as CAWSGRQQQYF.

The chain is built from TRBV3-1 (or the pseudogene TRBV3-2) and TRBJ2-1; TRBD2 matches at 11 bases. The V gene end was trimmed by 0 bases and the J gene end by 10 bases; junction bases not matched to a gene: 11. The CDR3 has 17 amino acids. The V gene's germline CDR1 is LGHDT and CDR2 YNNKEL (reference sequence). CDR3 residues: CASSQEDVAGGRREQFF. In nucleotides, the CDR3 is TGTGCCAGCAGCCAAGAGGATGTAGCGGGAGGGCGTAGGGAGCAGTTCTTC.

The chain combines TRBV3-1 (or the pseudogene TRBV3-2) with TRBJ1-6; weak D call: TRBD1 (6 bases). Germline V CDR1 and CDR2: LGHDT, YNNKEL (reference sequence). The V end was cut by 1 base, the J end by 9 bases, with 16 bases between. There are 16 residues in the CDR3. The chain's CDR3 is CASSQAGGRSLSPLHF. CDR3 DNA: TGTGCCAGCAGCCAAGCGGGGGGCAGGAGCCTTTCACCCCTCCACTTT.

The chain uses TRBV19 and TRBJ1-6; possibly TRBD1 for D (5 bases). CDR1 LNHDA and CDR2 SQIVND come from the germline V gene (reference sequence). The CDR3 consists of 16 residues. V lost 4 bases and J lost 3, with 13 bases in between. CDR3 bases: TGTGCCAGTAGTAATCAGGGCAACATCTATAATTCACCCCTCCACTTT. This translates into CASSNQGNIYNSPLHF.

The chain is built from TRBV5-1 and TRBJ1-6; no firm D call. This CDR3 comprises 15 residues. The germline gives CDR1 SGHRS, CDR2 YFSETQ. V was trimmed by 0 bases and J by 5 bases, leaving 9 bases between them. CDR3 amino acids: CASSLEAGNNSPLHF. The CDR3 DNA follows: TGCGCCAGCAGCTTGGAGGCGGGTAATAATTCACCCCTCCACTTT.

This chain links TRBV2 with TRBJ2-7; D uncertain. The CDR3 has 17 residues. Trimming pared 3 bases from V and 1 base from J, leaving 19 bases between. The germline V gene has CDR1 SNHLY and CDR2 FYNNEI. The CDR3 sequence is CASSDSPLDQTSYEQYF. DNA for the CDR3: TGTGCCAGCAGTGACTCGCCCCTAGACCAGACGTCCTACGAGCAGTACTTC.

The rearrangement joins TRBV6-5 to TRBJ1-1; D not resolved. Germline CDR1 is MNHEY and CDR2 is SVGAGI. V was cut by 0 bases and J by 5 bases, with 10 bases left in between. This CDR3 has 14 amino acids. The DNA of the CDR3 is TGTGCCAGCAGTTACTCGCGGCAGAAAACTGAAGCTTTCTTT. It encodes CASSYSRQKTEAFF.

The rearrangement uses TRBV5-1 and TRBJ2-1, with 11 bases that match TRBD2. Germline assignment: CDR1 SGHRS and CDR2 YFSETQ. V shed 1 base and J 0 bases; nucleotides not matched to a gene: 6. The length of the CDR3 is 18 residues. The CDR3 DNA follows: TGCGCCAGCAGCTTGACTAGCGGGAGACCTAGCTCCTACAATGAGCAGTTCTTC. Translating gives CASSLTSGRPSSYNEQFF.